A single count supports the clone carrying this TCR beta chain. Original methodology: Estimation of nucleated cell counts was performed using reference gene primer amplification. Sequenced by immunoSEQ multiplex PCR; TCRdb stores in-frame clones only, minus some. That table gives V, J and clone size, and the DNA gave D and trimming. The sample contains approximately 170,000 clones, 80% to 85% of which appear only once. These data belong to a study of blood T cell repertoires in COVID-19. The overall study: Whether acute or convalescent, the COVID-19 samples came from the United States, Italy and Spain.

CDR1 SGHDN and CDR2 FVKESK come from the germline V gene. J was trimmed by 8 bases and V by 3 bases; bases with no gene match: 11. This CDR3 is 17 amino acids long. The rearrangement links TRBV14 to TRBJ2-1; 12 bases map to TRBD2. The specimen sequenced was peripheral blood. The TCR originated in an older woman with COVID-19, enrolled during active disease. The CDR3 region is CASSQYPLAGGLYEQFF. In DNA, the CDR3 is TGTGCCAGCAGCCAGTATCCACTAGCGGGAGGCCTCTATGAGCAGTTCTTC.